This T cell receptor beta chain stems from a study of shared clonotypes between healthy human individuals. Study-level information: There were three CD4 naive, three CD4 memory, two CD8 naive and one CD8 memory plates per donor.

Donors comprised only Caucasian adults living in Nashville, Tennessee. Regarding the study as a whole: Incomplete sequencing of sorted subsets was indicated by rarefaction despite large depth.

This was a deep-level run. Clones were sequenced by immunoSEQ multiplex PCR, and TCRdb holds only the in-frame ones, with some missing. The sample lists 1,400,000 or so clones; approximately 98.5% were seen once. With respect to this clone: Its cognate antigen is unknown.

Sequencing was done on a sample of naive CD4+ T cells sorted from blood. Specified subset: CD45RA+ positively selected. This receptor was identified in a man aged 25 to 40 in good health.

In DNA, the CDR3 is TGTGCCTGGAGTGGACGGAGAGGTTCTGGAAACACCATATATTTT. It encodes CAWSGRRGSGNTIYF. This chain connects TRBV30 to TRBJ1-3, with no clear D. This CDR3 spans 15 amino acids. Trimming shortened V by 1 base and J by 1 base, and 11 bases separated the two germline ends. Germline-derived CDR1 and CDR2 are GTSNPN and SVGIG (reference sequence).